These T cell receptor beta chains were read from a single sample in a study of Ad26.COV2.S vaccination and SARS-CoV-2 variants. The table came from immunoSEQ multiplex PCR; TCRdb's copy has only in-frame clones and leaves some out. The sample yields 400,000 or so clones, 80% to 90% seen once. This specimen consisted of peripheral blood, obtained in a trial of Ad26.COV2.S vaccine versus placebo. These receptors were obtained from a person aged 18-60 years who received the Ad26.COV2.S COVID-19 vaccine or a placebo. Each CDR3 is given with its conserved first and last residue. The order of the fields is J gene, V gene, CDR3 length, clone size, D gene, CDR3 protein, CDR3 DNA. D genes are given only for firm matches. Only some rows state a clone size, as once, few, many or a class for expanded clones.

TRBJ2-2 TRBV27 13 - - CASSLPGIGELFF TGTGCCAGCAGTTTACCAGGGATCGGGGAGCTGTTTTTT
TRBJ1-5 TRBV6-1 15 - TRBD1 CASSEAQQGGQPQHF TGTGCCAGCAGTGAAGCGCAACAGGGGGGCCAGCCCCAGCATTTT
TRBJ1-3 TRBV6-2/TRBV6-3 19 - TRBD1 CASSSTGTALTFSGNTIYF TGTGCCAGCAGTTCCACCGGGACAGCCCTTACATTCTCTGGAAACACCATATATTTT
TRBJ2-3 TRBV5-1 13 - - CASRQVPTDTQYF TGCGCCAGCAGACAGGTACCCACAGATACGCAGTATTTT
TRBJ2-4 TRBV7-8 13 - TRBD1 CASSTDRQRRQYF TGTGCCAGCAGCACGGACAGGCAGAGGCGCCAGTACTTC
TRBJ2-7 TRBV7-9 14 - - CASSLGGDLNEQYF TGTGCCAGCAGCTTAGGAGGGGACCTAAACGAGCAGTACTTC
TRBJ1-5 TRBV19 13 - - CASSMGGDQPQHF TGTGCCAGTAGTATGGGGGGGGATCAGCCCCAGCATTTT
TRBJ1-1 TRBV6-5 16 few TRBD1 CASSYGTRDSSTEAFF TGTGCCAGCAGTTACGGTACCCGGGACAGTAGTACTGAAGCTTTCTTT
TRBJ1-6 TRBV6-5 15 - - CASSEFGRYNSPLHF TGTGCCAGCTCCGAGTTTGGACGGTATAATTCACCCCTCCACTTT
TRBJ1-5 TRBV4-2 21 - - CASSRPLYRARDIISNQPQHF TGTGCCAGCAGCCGGCCACTATACAGGGCTCGAGATATTATTAGCAATCAGCCCCAGCATTTT
TRBJ2-1 TRBV5-4 14 - - CASSLRGLYNEQFF TGTGCCAGCAGCTTGCGGGGGCTATACAATGAGCAGTTCTTC
TRBJ2-5 TRBV6-1 13 - - CASTPGIQETQYF TGTGCCAGCACTCCAGGGATCCAAGAGACCCAGTACTTC
TRBJ2-6 TRBV5-8 16 - - CASSLVGGYGANVLTF TGTGCCAGCAGCTTGGTTGGTGGGTATGGGGCCAACGTCCTGACTTTC
TRBJ1-1 TRBV30 14 - TRBD1 CAWSSLGGDTEAFF TGTGCCTGGAGCTCCTTAGGGGGCGACACTGAAGCTTTCTTT
TRBJ2-7 TRBV7-9 12 few - CASRGPAYEQYF TGTGCCAGCAGAGGCCCGGCCTACGAGCAGTACTTC
TRBJ2-6 TRBV10-3 14 - - CAITSDAGANVLTF TGTGCCATCACAAGCGACGCTGGGGCCAACGTCCTGACTTTC
TRBJ1-3 TRBV9 13 once - CASSVVAGNTIYF TGTGCCAGCAGCGTAGTAGCTGGAAACACCATATATTTT
TRBJ1-2 TRBV7-9 12 - - CASSLALRGYTF TGTGCCAGCAGCTTAGCTTTAAGGGGCTACACCTTC
TRBJ1-1 TRBV7-9 15 - - CASSLAWGGNTEAFF TGTGCCAGCAGCTTAGCGTGGGGCGGAAACACTGAAGCTTTCTTT
TRBJ1-1 TRBV5-1 12 - - CASTLGGTEAFF TGCGCCAGCACCCTGGGGGGGACTGAAGCTTTCTTT
TRBJ2-2 TRBV11-1 15 - - CASSPRTPNTGELFF TGTGCCAGCAGCCCCCGGACTCCGAACACCGGGGAGCTGTTTTTT
TRBJ1-1 TRBV3-1/TRBV3-2 15 once TRBD1 CASSQVQPGGTEAFF TGTGCCAGCAGCCAAGTTCAACCAGGGGGAACTGAAGCTTTCTTT
TRBJ1-1 TRBV19 14 many TRBD1 CASRHRGRDTEAFF TGTGCCAGTAGGCACAGGGGTAGGGACACTGAAGCTTTCTTT
TRBJ1-2 TRBV6-6 15 - - CASSPREPGSSGYTF TGTGCCAGCAGTCCCCGGGAACCGGGGAGTAGTGGCTACACCTTC
TRBJ1-5 TRBV7-2 13 - - CASSFRDKQPQHF TGTGCCAGCAGCTTCCGGGACAAACAGCCCCAGCATTTT
TRBJ1-2 TRBV7-9 12 - - CASSLGVRGYTF TGTGCCAGCAGCTTAGGCGTTCGTGGCTACACCTTC
TRBJ1-3 TRBV21-1 12 - - CASGADGNTIYF TGTGCCAGCGGGGCAGATGGAAACACCATATATTTT
TRBJ2-5 TRBV5-6 13 - - CASSLGTGETQYF TGTGCCAGCAGCTTGGGGACTGGAGAGACCCAGTACTTC
TRBJ1-1 TRBV5-1 15 once - CASSDLHTGTTEAFF TGCGCCAGCAGCGATCTCCACACAGGGACTACTGAAGCTTTCTTT
TRBJ1-1 TRBV19 12 - TRBD1 CASSIWDSEAFF TGTGCCAGTAGTATTTGGGACAGCGAAGCTTTCTTT
TRBJ2-2 TRBV6-1 13 - - CASSEVGTGELFF TGTGCCAGCAGTGAAGTGGGGACCGGGGAGCTGTTTTTT
TRBJ1-1 TRBV11-2 12 - - CASSLAFLGAFF TGTGCCAGCAGCTTAGCTTTCCTGGGGGCTTTCTTT
TRBJ2-5 TRBV11-2 16 - - CASSSDRQRSQETQYF TGTGCCAGCAGCTCCGATCGACAGAGAAGCCAAGAGACCCAGTACTTC
TRBJ1-5 TRBV5-6 15 - - CASSLGGRDHQPQHF TGTGCCAGCAGCTTGGGGGGTAGGGATCATCAGCCCCAGCATTTT
TRBJ2-7 TRBV7-9 15 - - CASSPAGLSSYEQYF TGTGCCAGCAGCCCCGCGGGCCTCAGCTCCTACGAGCAGTACTTC
TRBJ1-1 TRBV19 13 - TRBD1 CASSMTRTGWVFF TGTGCCAGTAGTATGACTCGGACAGGGTGGGTTTTCTTT
TRBJ2-3 TRBV3-1/TRBV3-2 17 - - CASSQDGTSSRSDTQYF TGTGCCAGCAGCCAAGATGGCACTAGCAGTCGGTCGGATACGCAGTATTTT
TRBJ1-5 TRBV27 14 - - CASSFTGLDQPQHF TGTGCCAGCAGTTTTACAGGTCTTGATCAGCCCCAGCATTTT
TRBJ1-2 TRBV5-1 13 - - CASRPTANYGYTF TGCGCCAGCAGACCCACAGCTAACTATGGCTACACCTTC
TRBJ2-1 TRBV12-3/TRBV12-4 13 - - CASSSSAGGEQFF TGTGCCAGCAGTTCCTCCGCGGGTGGCGAGCAGTTCTTC
TRBJ2-1 TRBV10-3 16 - TRBD1 CAISEEGQGSYNEQFF TGTGCCATCAGTGAGGAGGGACAGGGCTCCTACAATGAGCAGTTCTTC
TRBJ1-6 TRBV27 15 - - CASSPTTGVNSPLHF TGTGCCAGCAGTCCGACGACGGGGGTTAATTCACCCCTCCACTTT
TRBJ1-6 TRBV7-2 15 - - CASSPLVDISSPLHF TGTGCCAGCAGCCCTCTGGTAGACATTAGTTCACCCCTCCACTTT
TRBJ1-1 TRBV12-3/TRBV12-4 13 - - CASLMGGGTEAFF TGTGCCAGTCTAATGGGAGGGGGCACTGAAGCTTTCTTT
TRBJ2-1 TRBV25-1 11 - - CASRTLREQFF TGTGCCAGCCGGACTTTACGAGAGCAGTTCTTC
TRBJ2-2 TRBV7-6 14 - - CASSPIGYTGELFF TGTGCCAGCAGCCCAATAGGTTACACCGGGGAGCTGTTTTTT
TRBJ1-2 TRBV7-8 19 few - CASSSYRLQIPTQENGYTF TGTGCCAGCAGCTCTTACCGATTGCAGATTCCCACTCAGGAGAATGGCTACACCTTC
TRBJ2-3 TRBV5-6 14 - - CASRPTGREDTQYF TGTGCCAGCAGACCCACAGGGAGGGAGGATACGCAGTATTTT
TRBJ1-6 TRBV5-1 15 - TRBD1 CASSLGQGDGSPLHF TGCGCCAGCAGCTTGGGACAGGGGGACGGTTCACCCCTCCACTTT
TRBJ1-5 TRBV18 16 - - CASSPAGVGSNQPQHF TGTGCCAGCTCACCAGCCGGGGTGGGATCCAATCAGCCCCAGCATTTT
TRBJ2-1 TRBV9 17 - TRBD2 CASSGRTSGRNHNEQFF TGTGCCAGCAGCGGGAGGACTAGCGGGAGAAATCACAATGAGCAGTTCTTC
TRBJ2-7 TRBV19 13 - - CASSPTGSYEQYF TGTGCCAGTAGTCCGACAGGTTCCTACGAGCAGTACTTC
TRBJ1-5 TRBV2 13 - - CASSSDLNQPQHF TGTGCCAGCAGTTCTGACCTCAATCAGCCCCAGCATTTT
TRBJ1-2 TRBV5-6 14 - - CASSSQNSRYGYTF TGTGCCAGCAGCTCTCAAAATTCTCGCTATGGCTACACCTTC
TRBJ1-1 TRBV5-1 14 - - CASSLRQPNTEAFF TGCGCCAGCAGCTTGCGGCAGCCGAACACTGAAGCTTTCTTT
TRBJ2-2 TRBV6-4 13 - - CASSDTYTGELFF TGTGCCAGCAGTGACACATACACCGGGGAGCTGTTTTTT